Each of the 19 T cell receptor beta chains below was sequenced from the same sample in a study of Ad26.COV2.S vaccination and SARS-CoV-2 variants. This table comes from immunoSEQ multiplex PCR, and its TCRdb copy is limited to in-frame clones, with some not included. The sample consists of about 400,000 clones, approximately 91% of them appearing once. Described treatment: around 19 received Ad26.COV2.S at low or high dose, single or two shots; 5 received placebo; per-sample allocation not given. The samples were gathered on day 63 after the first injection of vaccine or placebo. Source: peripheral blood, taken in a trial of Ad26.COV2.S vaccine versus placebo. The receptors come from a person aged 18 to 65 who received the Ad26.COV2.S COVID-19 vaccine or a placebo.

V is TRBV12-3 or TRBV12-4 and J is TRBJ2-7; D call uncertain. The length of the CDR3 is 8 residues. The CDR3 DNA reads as TGTGCCAGCACCGCCGGACCGGTC. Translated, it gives CASTAGPV.

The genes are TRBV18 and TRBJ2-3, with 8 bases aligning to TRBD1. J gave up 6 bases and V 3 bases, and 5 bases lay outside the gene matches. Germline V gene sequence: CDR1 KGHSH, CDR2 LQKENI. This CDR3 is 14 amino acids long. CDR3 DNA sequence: TGTGCCAGCTCACCGACAGGGGCCGGGGATACGCAGTATTTT. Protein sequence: CASSPTGAGDTQYF.

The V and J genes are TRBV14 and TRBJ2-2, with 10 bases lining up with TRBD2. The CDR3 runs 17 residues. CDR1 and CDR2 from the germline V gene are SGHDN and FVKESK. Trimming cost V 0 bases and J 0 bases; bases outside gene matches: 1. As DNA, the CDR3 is TGTGCCAGCAGCCAAGAACTAGCGGGAACGAACACCGGGGAGCTGTTTTTT. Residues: CASSQELAGTNTGELFF.

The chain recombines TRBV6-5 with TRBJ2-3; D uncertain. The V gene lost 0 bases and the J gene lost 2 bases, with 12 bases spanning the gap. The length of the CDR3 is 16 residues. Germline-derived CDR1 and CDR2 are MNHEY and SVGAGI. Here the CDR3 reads CASSYSKVLPTDTQYF. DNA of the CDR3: TGTGCCAGCAGTTACTCGAAGGTCTTACCCACAGATACGCAGTATTTT.

CDR3 in amino acids: CASSPARADQETQYF. In nucleotides, the CDR3 is TGTGCCAGCTCACCGGCCCGGGCCGACCAAGAGACCCAGTACTTC. The chain joins TRBV18 to TRBJ2-5; D unclear. The CDR3 spans 15 residues. CDR1 and CDR2 (germline): KGHSH, LQKENI. Trimming took off 3 bases at V and 0 bases at J, with 11 bases between the two ends. Using reference TRBV18 and TRBJ2-5 for the parts outside the CDR3, the full variable domain is NAGVMQNPRHLVRRRGQEARLRCSPMKGHSHVYWYRQLPEEGLKFMVYLQKENIIDESGMPKERFSAEFPKEGPSILRIQQVVRGDSAAYFCASSPARADQETQYFGPGTRLLVL.

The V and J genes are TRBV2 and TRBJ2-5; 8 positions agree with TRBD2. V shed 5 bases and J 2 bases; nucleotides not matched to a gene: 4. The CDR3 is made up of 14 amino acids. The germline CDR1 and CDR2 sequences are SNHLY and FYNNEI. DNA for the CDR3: TGTGCCAGCAGTAAGACTAGCGATCAAGAGACCCAGTACTTC. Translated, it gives CASSKTSDQETQYF.

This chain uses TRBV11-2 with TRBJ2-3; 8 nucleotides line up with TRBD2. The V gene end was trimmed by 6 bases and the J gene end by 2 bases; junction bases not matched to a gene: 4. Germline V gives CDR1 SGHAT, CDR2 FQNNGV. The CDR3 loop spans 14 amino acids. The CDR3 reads CASRVLAATDTQYF. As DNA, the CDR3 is TGTGCCAGCAGGGTACTAGCGGCCACAGATACGCAGTATTTT. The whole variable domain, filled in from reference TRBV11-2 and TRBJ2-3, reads EAGVAQSPRYKIIEKRQSVAFWCNPISGHATLYWYQQILGQGPKLLIQFQNNGVVDDSQLPKDRFSAERLKGVDSTLKIQPAKLEDSAVYLCASRVLAATDTQYFGPGTRLTVL.

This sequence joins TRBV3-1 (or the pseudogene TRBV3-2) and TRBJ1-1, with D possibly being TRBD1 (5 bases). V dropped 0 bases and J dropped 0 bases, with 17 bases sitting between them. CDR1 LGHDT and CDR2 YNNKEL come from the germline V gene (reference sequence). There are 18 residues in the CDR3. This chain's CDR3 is CASSQDYRTSPLNTEAFF. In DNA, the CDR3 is TGTGCCAGCAGCCAAGATTACAGGACAAGCCCTCTGAACACTGAAGCTTTCTTT.

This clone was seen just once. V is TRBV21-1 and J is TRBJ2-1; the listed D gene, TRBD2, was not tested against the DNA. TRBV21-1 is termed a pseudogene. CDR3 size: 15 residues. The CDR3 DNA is TGTGCCAGCAGCAAGTGGCGGGAGGAGAGCAATGAGCAGTTCTTC. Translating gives CASSKWREESNEQFF.

The CDR3 spells CASSQDLSGRAYNEQFF. DNA of the CDR3: TGCGCCAGCAGCCAAGATCTGAGCGGGAGGGCCTACAATGAGCAGTTCTTC. The chain has TRBV4-3 and TRBJ2-1; 10 bases agree with TRBD2. The germline gives CDR1 LGHNA, CDR2 YSLEER. V lost 0 bases and J lost 2; bases outside the gene matches: 4. This CDR3 is 17 amino acids long.

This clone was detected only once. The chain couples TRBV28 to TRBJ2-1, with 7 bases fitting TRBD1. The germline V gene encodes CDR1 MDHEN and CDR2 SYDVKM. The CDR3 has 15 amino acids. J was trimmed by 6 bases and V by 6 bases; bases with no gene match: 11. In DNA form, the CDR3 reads TGTGCCAGCAGCACATTGGGGGCAGGGGGCAATGAGCAGTTCTTC. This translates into CASSTLGAGGNEQFF.

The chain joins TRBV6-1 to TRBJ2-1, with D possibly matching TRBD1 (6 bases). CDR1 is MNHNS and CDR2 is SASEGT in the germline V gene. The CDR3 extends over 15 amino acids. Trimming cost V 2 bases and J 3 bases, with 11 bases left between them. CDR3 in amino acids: CASSEPYRVYNEQFF. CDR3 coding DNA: TGTGCCAGCAGTGAACCTTACAGGGTCTACAATGAGCAGTTCTTC.

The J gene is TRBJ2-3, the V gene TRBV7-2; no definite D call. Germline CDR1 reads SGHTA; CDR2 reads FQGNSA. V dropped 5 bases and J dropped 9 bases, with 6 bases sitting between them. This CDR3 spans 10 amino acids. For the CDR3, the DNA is TGTGCCAGCAGCGCGATAACGCAGTATTTT. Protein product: CASSAITQYF.

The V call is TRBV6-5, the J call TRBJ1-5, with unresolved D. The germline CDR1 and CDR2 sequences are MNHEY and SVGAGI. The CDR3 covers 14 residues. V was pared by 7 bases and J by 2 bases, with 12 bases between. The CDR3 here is CASTTGRGNQPQHF. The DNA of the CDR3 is TGTGCCAGCACTACGGGCCGCGGCAATCAGCCCCAGCATTTT.

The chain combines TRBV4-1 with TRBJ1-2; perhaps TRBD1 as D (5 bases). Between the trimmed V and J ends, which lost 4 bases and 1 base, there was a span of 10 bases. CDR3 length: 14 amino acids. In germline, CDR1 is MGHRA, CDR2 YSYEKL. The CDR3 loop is CASSRGPNNYGYTF. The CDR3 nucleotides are TGCGCCAGCAGCCGGGGACCGAATAACTATGGCTACACCTTC.

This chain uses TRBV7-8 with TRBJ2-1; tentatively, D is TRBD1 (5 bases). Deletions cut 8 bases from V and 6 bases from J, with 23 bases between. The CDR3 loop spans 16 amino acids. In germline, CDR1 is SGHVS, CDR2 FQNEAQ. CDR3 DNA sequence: TGTGCCAGCCAAGAGCTACTGGGGCTAGGAGTCAATGAGCAGTTCTTC. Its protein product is CASQELLGLGVNEQFF.

This CDR3 reads CASSQDSSAILGVDGYTF. In DNA form, the CDR3 reads TGCGCCAGCAGCCAAGATTCATCGGCGATCCTCGGGGTAGATGGCTACACCTTC. This chain links TRBV4-1 with TRBJ1-2; no firm D call. This CDR3 is 18 amino acids long. CDR1 is MGHRA and CDR2 is YSYEKL in the germline V gene. Deletions cut 0 bases from V and 6 bases from J, with 23 bases between.

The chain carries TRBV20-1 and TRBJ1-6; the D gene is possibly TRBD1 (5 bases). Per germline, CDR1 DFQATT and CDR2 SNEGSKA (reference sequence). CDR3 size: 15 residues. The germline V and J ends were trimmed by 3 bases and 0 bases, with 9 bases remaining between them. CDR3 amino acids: CSASEGRSYNSPLHF. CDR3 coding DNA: TGCAGTGCTAGTGAGGGACGCTCCTATAATTCACCCCTCCACTTT.

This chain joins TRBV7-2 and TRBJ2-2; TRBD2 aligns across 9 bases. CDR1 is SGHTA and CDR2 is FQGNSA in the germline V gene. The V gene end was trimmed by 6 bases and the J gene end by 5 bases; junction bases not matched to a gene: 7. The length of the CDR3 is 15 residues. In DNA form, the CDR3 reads TGTGCCAGCAGTCAGGGGAGCGGGGGGACCGGGGAGCTGTTTTTT. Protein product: CASSQGSGGTGELFF.